Included here is one T cell receptor (beta chain) sequence, with context. Its specific antigen is unknown. The record has no base qualities; no much larger clone is one base away. TCR beta libraries were generated from genomic DNA with the immunoSEQ kit, following the manufacturer's recommendations. To prepare the libraries, a first multiplex PCR with proprietary primers was run, followed by a second PCR that added unique barcodes, and a bead cleanup was done after each round. A positive control reaction and a negative control reaction, both provided in the kit, were run with every batch of samples. The final libraries were assessed on an Agilent 4200 TapeStation D1000 ScreenTape, pooled by volume, and quantified by qPCR. Sequencing ran on an Illumina NextSeq500 with a MidOutput 150-cycle cartridge, using 156 Read1 and 15 Index1 cycles with kit custom primers. The pooled library was loaded at around 1.1 pM with roughly 19% PhiX control spiked in. The original pipeline was this. The vendor-processed data were analyzed in R, and a clonotype was defined as all T cells that share the same CDR3 nucleotide sequence. In the clone abundance analyses, frequencies were normalized to the 10,000 most abundant clones in each sample. Public T cell clones, which averaged fewer than five per sample, were removed prior to analysis. Tumor-enriched clonotypes and baseline blood-enriched clonotypes were defined as those with an abundance difference of at least 32-fold between compartments. A beta-binomial differential abundance model was applied to find clonotypes that expanded or contracted between blood time points. Tumor-blood repertoire similarity was measured with the Baroni-Urbani and Buser coefficient, and groups were compared using two-tailed Wilcoxon tests in R. The immuneACCESS repertoire file appears here via TCRdb, limited to in-frame rearrangements. These files lack a portion of the clones; in checked studies, under half of the deficit traces to unresolved V genes, and the cause of the others is not known. V and J calls and clone size are as listed in that table; D and trimming were resolved from the DNA. This sample has approximately 150,000 clones in its table, and roughly 90% of those were observed once. The top ten clones comprise around a sixth of the sample.

The sample's time point, from its label and the paper: blood 4 weeks post-SBRT, at nephrectomy. This specimen's treatment or condition label, interpreted: 15 Gy SBRT to primary tumor, nephrectomy 4 weeks later. Samples came from a clinical trial, in which primary renal cell carcinomas received 15 Gy stereotactic body radiation therapy followed by nephrectomy 4 weeks later. Serial peripheral blood from radiation-treated patients was sampled at baseline, 2 weeks and 4 weeks after SBRT to track tumor-enriched clonotypes. Every patient had renal cell carcinoma of clear cell pathology. Genomic DNA for TCR sequencing was prepared using the QIAamp DNA Blood Mini Kit (Qiagen). The analyses included just those samples that passed every quality control check. The data were taken from a study of radiation and T cells in renal cell carcinoma (dated by TCRdb to about 2020). Broadly, across the study: A total of around 50 samples underwent TCR beta sequencing, made up of approximately 26 tumors and some 27 peripheral blood samples. The final blood draw took place at 4 weeks after radiation, the same time as nephrectomy. In the 53 samples combined, some 4,000,000 unique CDR3 nucleotide sequences were found, encoding approximately 2,900,000 unique CDR3 amino acid sequences.

From the cysteine through the phenylalanine, the CDR3 covers 12 amino acids. The CDR3 DNA has 36 bases and is translated from base 1. Cut back by 3 bases and 5 bases, the V and J ends lie 10 bases apart. According to the germline V gene (reference sequence), CDR1 reads GTSNPN and CDR2 reads SVGIG. The study at large found these results: The single-armed trial design could not address effects of radiation dose or scheduling on the TCR repertoire. Because pretreatment tumor biopsies were not available, the study could not determine whether clonotypes were already present within the tumor at baseline. Dynamics of the blood repertoire were not tracked past 4 weeks after treatment. Top tumor clonotypes rose in blood from baseline to 2 weeks post-radiation, then contracted by 4 weeks, suggesting transient expansion of tumor-resident clones.

The sequence links TRBV30 to TRBJ2-5; a weak D assignment points to TRBD1 (6 bases agree). The source of this sequence is a woman aged 45-65 years with renal cell carcinoma. The sequencing here drew on blood, taken from a patient whose treatment included radiotherapy and nephrectomy. The DNA sequence reads TGTGCCTGGAGCAGGGGCCCGGAGACCCAGTACTTC. Its protein reads: CAWSRGPETQYF.